This T cell receptor (beta chain) was profiled in a study of tissue T cells after allogeneic stem cell transplantation. The study, taken as a whole, reports: Anatomically similar tissues had similar TCR repertoires within each patient.

This CDR3 contains 14 residues. J was trimmed by 4 bases and V by 1 base; bases with no gene match: 4. The germline CDR1 and CDR2 sequences are NNHNN and SYGAGS (reference sequence). This clone was detected a few times. Its specificity is unknown. Mouse names are used for the genes. The DNA ends 1 residue before the CDR3 does, and the rest of the CDR3 is filled in from the germline J gene. Sequencing of TCRbeta CDR3 at survey depth gave sequences and template counts. Some clones are missing from TCRdb's copy, which holds only in-frame ones; the method was immunoSEQ multiplex PCR. The profile shows some 48,000 clones, 65% to 80% of them singletons.

This clonotype originated in a pool of C57BL/6 mice in good health. The sample was sorted cells pooled from one or two spleens. The V call is TRBV13-2, the J call TRBJ1-2, with 7 bases fitting TRBD1. The CDR3 bases that were read are TGTGCCAGCGGTGATTTCCAGGGGGGCTCCGACTACACC. Its protein is CASGDFQGGSDYT. The complete CDR3 reads CASGDFQGGSDYTF.